Sequencing of this T cell receptor (beta chain) was carried out in a study of T cells in Graves' hyperthyroidism and ophthalmopathy. Whole-study results and caveats: In the blood, most expanded thyroid clonotypes above 0.001 appeared as well.

Reasons for excluding patients were uncontrolled infection, other autoimmune disease, pregnancy or lactation. Researchers amplified the TCR beta CDR3 regions from RNA transcripts. With the HTBI primer set, the TCR CDR3 went through a first round of RT-PCR. TCRdb redid the calling of the multiplex PCR reads with MiXCR, one entry per CDR3 protein. The sample includes about 480,000 distinct CDR3 sequences, roughly 14% of them seen just once. In this sample, this clonotype turned up a few times. Its antigen is unidentified. The junction shows a germline mismatch at one end, possibly a read error. CDR1 is KGHSH and CDR2 is LQKENI in the germline V gene. This CDR3 is built from 16 residues.

The sequence was collected from a woman younger than 30 with Graves' hyperthyroidism. Source material: blood. V usage is TRBV18 and J usage is TRBJ1-3, with 7 bases aligning to TRBD1. CDR3 sequence: CASSPWDSRSGSTIYF. The CDR3 coding sequence is TGTGCCAGCTCACCATGGGACAGCCGCTCTGGAAGCACCATATATTTT.